These T cell receptor beta chains were read from a single sample in a study of Ad26.COV2.S vaccination and SARS-CoV-2 variants. The protocol was immunoSEQ multiplex PCR, while the TCRdb copy is restricted to in-frame clones and leaves out a portion. The sample yields about 250,000 clones, around nine tenths seen once. Sequenced here: peripheral blood, sampled in a trial of Ad26.COV2.S vaccine versus placebo. The receptors were gathered from a person between 18 and 65 years old who received the Ad26.COV2.S COVID-19 vaccine or a placebo. Each CDR3 is given with its conserved first and last residue. A D gene is named only where the DNA matches it firmly. Expanded clones get a size class; other rows say once, few or many, or leave the size out.

J,D,size,V,CDR3,DNA
TRBJ2-7,TRBD2,.,TRBV27,CASSLSNPGGYEQYF,TGTGCCAGCAGTTTATCGAACCCGGGGGGCTACGAGCAGTACTTC
TRBJ1-2,.,.,TRBV6-6,CASNTFGGYTF,TGTGCCAGCAACACCTTCGGTGGCTACACCTTC
TRBJ1-2,TRBD1,.,TRBV6-5,CASSYGEGQNYGYTF,TGTGCCAGCAGTTACGGCGAGGGACAGAACTATGGCTACACCTTC
TRBJ2-2,.,.,TRBV19,CASSIGQGYYGELFF,TGTGCCAGTAGTATAGGGCAGGGTTATTACGGGGAGCTGTTTTTT
TRBJ2-1,TRBD2,.,TRBV3-1/TRBV3-2,CASSPGLDKYNEQFF,TGTGCCAGCAGCCCGGGACTAGACAAATACAATGAGCAGTTCTTC
TRBJ2-7,TRBD2,.,TRBV6-2/TRBV6-3,CASSRLAPSYEQYF,TGTGCCAGCAGCCGACTAGCACCCTCCTACGAGCAGTACTTC
TRBJ1-2,TRBD1,.,TRBV4-2,CASSPGAGGGGYTF,TGTGCCAGCAGCCCCGGAGCAGGGGGCGGTGGCTACACCTTC
TRBJ2-2,.,.,TRBV24-1,CATSDRTSDTGELFF,TGTGCCACCAGTGACCGGACATCGGACACCGGGGAGCTGTTTTTT
TRBJ2-3,TRBD2,few,TRBV4-1,CASSQARTSGWNTQYF,TGCGCCAGCAGCCAAGCTCGGACTAGCGGGTGGAATACGCAGTATTTT
TRBJ2-1,.,.,TRBV6-2/TRBV6-3,CASSYPNEQFF,TGTGCCAGCAGTTACCCCAATGAGCAGTTCTTC
TRBJ1-5,.,.,TRBV12-5,CASGLVSRGRPYLRQPQHF,TGTGCTAGTGGTTTGGTATCGCGAGGCAGGCCATACTTGCGTCAGCCCCAGCATTTT
TRBJ2-1,.,.,TRBV7-3,CASSTPYSNEQFF,TGTGCCAGCAGCACCCCTTACAGCAATGAGCAGTTCTTC
TRBJ2-7,.,.,TRBV4-1,CASSQGQPESYEQYF,TGCGCCAGCAGCCAAGGGCAGCCAGAAAGCTACGAGCAGTACTTC
TRBJ1-2,TRBD1,.,TRBV5-5,CASSSTARGGAAYGYTF,TGTGCCAGCAGCTCGACGGCCAGGGGGGGCGCAGCGTATGGCTACACCTTC
TRBJ1-6,.,.,TRBV5-1,CASSLDISGSPLHF,TGCGCCAGCAGCTTGGACATTAGTGGTTCACCCCTCCACTTT
TRBJ2-2,.,.,TRBV4-3,CASSQDEGAPGELFF,TGCGCCAGCAGCCAAGATGAGGGAGCCCCCGGGGAGCTGTTTTTT
TRBJ1-2,.,.,TRBV11-2,CASSQTGGAGYTF,TGTGCCAGCAGCCAGACCGGGGGGGCTGGCTACACCTTC
TRBJ1-1,.,.,TRBV6-4,CASSEGGDRTEAFF,TGTGCCAGCAGTGAAGGCGGTGATCGTACTGAAGCTTTCTTT
TRBJ2-7,.,.,TRBV2,CASARGSYEQYF,TGTGCCAGCGCCAGGGGCTCCTACGAGCAGTACTTC
TRBJ1-1,.,.,TRBV30,CAWSVLGATEAFF,TGTGCCTGGAGTGTACTAGGGGCTACTGAAGCTTTCTTT
TRBJ2-1,.,.,TRBV5-4,CASSLGAGSNEQFF,TGTGCCAGCAGCCTGGGGGCGGGGAGCAATGAGCAGTTCTTC
TRBJ2-3,TRBD1,once,TRBV5-4,CASTLLGTGATDTQYF,TGTGCCAGCACCCTTCTTGGGACAGGGGCGACAGATACGCAGTATTTT
TRBJ2-2,.,.,TRBV4-3,CASSQGTGELFF,TGCGCCAGCAGCCAGGGGACTGGGGAGCTGTTTTTT
TRBJ1-2,TRBD1,.,TRBV5-1,CASSLSTGLYGYTF,TGCGCCAGCAGCTTATCGACAGGGTTGTATGGCTACACCTTC
TRBJ2-3,.,.,TRBV5-6,CASSLGGHTDTQYF,TGTGCCAGCAGCTTAGGAGGACACACAGATACGCAGTATTTT
TRBJ2-1,.,.,TRBV7-2,CASSLSWGEQFF,TGTGCCAGCAGCTTAAGTTGGGGTGAGCAGTTCTTC
TRBJ1-2,TRBD1,.,TRBV19,CASSTDRAAPSGYTF,TGTGCCAGTAGTACGGACAGGGCCGCTCCAAGTGGCTACACCTTC
TRBJ2-4,TRBD1,once,TRBV19,CASSIVGTGYGKNIQYF,TGTGCCAGTAGTATAGTCGGGACAGGTTACGGCAAAAACATTCAGTACTTC
TRBJ2-2,.,.,TRBV4-3,CASSQLSGVFTGELFF,TGCGCCAGCAGCCAGCTTTCGGGAGTCTTCACCGGGGAGCTGTTTTTT
TRBJ2-3,.,.,TRBV23-1,CASSQGSGRDTDTQYF,TGCGCCAGCAGTCAAGGGAGCGGTCGAGACACAGATACGCAGTATTTT
TRBJ2-4,.,.,TRBV3-1/TRBV3-2,CASSQEAGRRAKNIQYF,TGTGCCAGCAGCCAAGAGGCGGGACGGCGGGCCAAAAACATTCAGTACTTC
TRBJ2-3,.,.,TRBV29-1,CSVGVLREGDTQYF,TGCAGCGTTGGGGTCCTCAGGGAAGGAGATACGCAGTATTTT
TRBJ2-7,.,.,TRBV28,CASSLLQDEQYF,TGTGCCAGCAGCCTCCTTCAGGACGAGCAGTACTTC
TRBJ1-2,.,.,TRBV28,CASRSGARGYTF,TGTGCCAGCAGATCCGGGGCAAGGGGCTACACCTTC
TRBJ1-1,TRBD1,.,TRBV6-6,CASLGQGELQAFF,TGTGCCAGCCTGGGACAGGGAGAACTACAAGCTTTCTTT
TRBJ1-6,TRBD1,once,TRBV9,CASSARDSSPLHF,TGTGCCAGCAGCGCCCGGGACAGCTCACCCCTCCACTTT
TRBJ1-5,.,.,TRBV28,CASHYGSGATRNQPQHF,TGTGCCAGCCACTACGGATCGGGGGCCACTCGCAATCAGCCCCAGCATTTT
TRBJ1-5,TRBD1,.,TRBV7-9,CASSPGGNQPQHF,TGTGCCAGCAGTCCAGGGGGTAATCAGCCCCAGCATTTT
TRBJ2-1,.,.,TRBV28,CASTRGGYGQFF,TGTGCCAGCACTAGGGGGGGTTACGGGCAGTTCTTC
TRBJ1-4,TRBD1,.,TRBV5-4,CASSHPTGTNEKLFF,TGTGCCAGCAGCCACCCGACAGGGACTAATGAAAAACTGTTTTTT
TRBJ2-2,TRBD1,.,TRBV7-9,CASSRQGNTGELFF,TGTGCCAGCAGCCGACAGGGTAACACCGGGGAGCTGTTTTTT
TRBJ1-5,.,.,TRBV3-1/TRBV3-2,CASSHLNQPQHF,TGTGCCAGCAGCCACCTCAATCAGCCCCAGCATTTT
TRBJ2-2,TRBD1,.,TRBV10-3,CASKGTGGFGELFF,TGTGCCAGCAAGGGGACAGGGGGTTTCGGGGAGCTGTTTTTT
TRBJ1-5,.,.,TRBV7-2,CASSLYRIINQPQHF,TGTGCCAGCAGCTTATACAGGATTATTAATCAGCCCCAGCATTTT
TRBJ1-1,.,.,TRBV25-1,CASSRVSRGNTEAFF,TGTGCCAGCAGTCGGGTAAGCAGGGGGAACACTGAAGCTTTCTTT
TRBJ2-2,TRBD1,once,TRBV9,CASSVEGQGPGELFF,TGTGCCAGCAGCGTAGAGGGACAGGGGCCCGGGGAGCTGTTTTTT
TRBJ2-2,TRBD2,.,TRBV7-2,CASSLSRLAGTTGELFF,TGTGCCAGCAGCTTATCCCGACTAGCGGGTACCACCGGGGAGCTGTTTTTT
TRBJ2-1,.,.,TRBV19,CASSPDGYNEQFF,TGTGCCAGTAGTCCGGACGGTTACAATGAGCAGTTCTTC
TRBJ1-1,.,.,TRBV3-1/TRBV3-2,CASSQGRGNTEAFF,TGTGCCAGCAGCCAAGGTCGGGGGAACACTGAAGCTTTCTTT
TRBJ1-2,.,.,TRBV6-4,CASRDTWSDYGYTF,TGTGCCAGCCGGGACACCTGGAGCGACTATGGCTACACCTTC
TRBJ2-3,.,.,TRBV5-4,CASSPLLGDTQYF,TGTGCCAGCAGCCCCCTGTTGGGTGATACGCAGTATTTT
TRBJ2-3,TRBD2,.,TRBV4-2,CASSQPTSGDDSTDTQYF,TGTGCCAGCAGCCAGCCGACTAGCGGGGACGATAGCACAGATACGCAGTATTTT
TRBJ1-1,.,.,TRBV10-1,CASSESDQGHNTEAFF,TGCGCCAGCAGTGAGTCCGATCAGGGCCATAACACTGAAGCTTTCTTT
TRBJ1-2,.,.,TRBV6-5,CASVEGNYGYTF,TGTGCCAGTGTTGAGGGTAACTATGGCTACACCTTC
TRBJ2-5,.,.,TRBV12-3/TRBV12-4,CASNKNREETQYF,TGTGCCAGCAACAAAAACAGGGAAGAGACCCAGTACTTC
TRBJ2-5,TRBD1,.,TRBV5-1,CASSFAQGASGTQYF,TGCGCCAGCAGCTTCGCGCAGGGGGCTTCCGGGACCCAGTACTTC